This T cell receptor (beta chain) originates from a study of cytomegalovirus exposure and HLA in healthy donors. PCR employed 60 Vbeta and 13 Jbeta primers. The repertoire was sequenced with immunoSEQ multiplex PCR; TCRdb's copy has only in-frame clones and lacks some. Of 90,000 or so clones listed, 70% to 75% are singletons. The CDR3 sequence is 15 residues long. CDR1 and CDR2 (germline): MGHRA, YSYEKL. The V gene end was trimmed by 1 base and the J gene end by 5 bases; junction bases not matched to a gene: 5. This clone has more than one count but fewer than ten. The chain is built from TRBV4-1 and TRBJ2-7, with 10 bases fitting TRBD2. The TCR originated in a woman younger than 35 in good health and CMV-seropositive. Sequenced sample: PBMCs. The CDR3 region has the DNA TGCGCCAGCAGCCAAGTACTAGCGGGGTTTGACGAGCAGTACTTC. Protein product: CASSQVLAGFDEQYF.